This T cell receptor beta chain was profiled in a study of cytomegalovirus exposure and HLA in healthy donors. General study points: Earlier analysis yielded a pattern in which most TCR beta V segments were productive about 87% or about 30% of the time. In a later analysis, approximately 15,000 TCR beta sequences were associated with HLA alleles at 0.05 false discovery rate. Evidence from a later analysis indicated that most CMV-associated TCR beta chains looked HLA-restricted.

The PCR contained 60 Vbeta and 13 Jbeta primers. Only in-frame clones appear in the TCRdb table, and some are missing; sequencing was by immunoSEQ multiplex PCR. The sample shows over 200,000 clones, more than 60% of them seen only once. As for this clone: Its antigen remains unknown.

This CDR3 is built from 14 residues. With 0 bases removed from V and 4 bases from J, the gap between germline ends came to 9 bases. CDR1 and CDR2 from the germline V gene are LNHNV and YYDKDF (reference sequence). Sequenced: PBMCs. The chain has TRBV15 and TRBJ1-1; D uncertain. The sequence derives from a woman aged 55-69 years in good health and CMV-seropositive. In nucleotides, the CDR3 is TGTGCCACCAGCAGAGATCGAGGGCCCACTGAAGCTTTCTTT. It translates to CATSRDRGPTEAFF.